This TCR beta chain was recorded in a study of cytomegalovirus exposure and HLA in healthy donors. Overall study context: Ancestry clustering placed around four fifths of over 300 genotyped donors in the Caucasian-associated cluster.

CDR3 length: 14 residues. Trimming removed 7 bases from V and 3 bases from J; junction bases left unmatched: 3. The germline V gene has CDR1 MNHEY and CDR2 SVGAGI. Study-level results: In a later analysis, at a false discovery rate of 0.05, about 15,000 TCR beta sequences were associated with HLA alleles.

Points on this clone: No antigen is known for it.

The PCR had 60 Vbeta and 13 Jbeta primers. Sequenced by immunoSEQ multiplex PCR; TCRdb stores in-frame clones only, minus some. The sample carries about 170,000 clones, approximately 70% recorded once. This chain joins TRBV6-5 and TRBJ2-2; 9 nucleotides agree with TRBD1. Source material: PBMCs. The TCR comes from a man aged 40-49 years in good health and CMV-seropositive. DNA for the CDR3: TGTGCCAGCACTCGGACAGGGGACACCGGGGAGCTGTTTTTT. This sequence encodes CASTRTGDTGELFF.